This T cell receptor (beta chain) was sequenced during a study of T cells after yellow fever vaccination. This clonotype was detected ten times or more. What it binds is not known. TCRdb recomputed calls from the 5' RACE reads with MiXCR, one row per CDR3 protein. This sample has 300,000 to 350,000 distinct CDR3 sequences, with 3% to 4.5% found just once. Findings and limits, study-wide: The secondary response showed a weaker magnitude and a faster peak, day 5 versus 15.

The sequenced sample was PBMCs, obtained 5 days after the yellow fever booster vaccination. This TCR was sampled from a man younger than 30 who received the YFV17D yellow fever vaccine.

The CDR3, as DNA: TGCGCCAGCAGCTCAAGACGGAGCCCCCTTCGTAGCTATGGCTACACCTTC. Translated, it gives CASSSRRSPLRSYGYTF. V and J are TRBV5-1 and TRBJ1-2, with no clear D. CDR3 length equals 17 residues. V was trimmed by 3 bases and J by 4 bases, leaving 22 bases between them. The germline gives CDR1 SGHRS, CDR2 YFSETQ.